This T cell receptor (gamma chain) emerged from a study of gamma-delta T cells after stem cell transplantation. CDR1 is EGSTGY, CDR2 YDSYTSSV, per germline. The length of the CDR3 is 12 residues. Unmatched junction bases numbered 1, after V lost 6 bases and J lost 3 bases. TCRdb re-called clones from the RT-PCR reads using CATT. This table has some 4,500 gamma-chain clones, about a fifth appearing once. Notes on this clone: Being one base from a much bigger clone, this may be a read error.

Sample: gamma-delta T cells. The receptor was isolated from a human donor. It is not recorded whose cells these are; they may come from a transplant donor. This chain joins TRGV4 and TRGJP2. CDR3 coding DNA: TGTGCCACCTGGTGTAGTGATTGGATCAAGACGTTT. This codes for CATWCSDWIKTF.